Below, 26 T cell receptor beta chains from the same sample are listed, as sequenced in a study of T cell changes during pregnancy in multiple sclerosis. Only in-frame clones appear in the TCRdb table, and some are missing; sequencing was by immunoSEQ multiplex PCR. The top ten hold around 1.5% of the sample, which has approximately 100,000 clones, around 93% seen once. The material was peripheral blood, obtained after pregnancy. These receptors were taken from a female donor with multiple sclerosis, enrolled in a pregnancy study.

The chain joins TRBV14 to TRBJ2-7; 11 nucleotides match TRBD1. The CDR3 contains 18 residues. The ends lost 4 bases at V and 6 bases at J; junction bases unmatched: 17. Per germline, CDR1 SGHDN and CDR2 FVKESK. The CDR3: CASSPGTGGVRLAREQYF. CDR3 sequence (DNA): TGTGCCAGCAGCCCGGGGACAGGGGGAGTAAGACTAGCGCGCGAGCAGTACTTC.

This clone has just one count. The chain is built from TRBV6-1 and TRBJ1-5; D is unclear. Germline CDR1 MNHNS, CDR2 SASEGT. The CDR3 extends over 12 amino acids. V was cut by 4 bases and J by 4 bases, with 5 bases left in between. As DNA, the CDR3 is TGTGCCAGCAGTGGGCGGAATCAGCCCCAGCATTTT. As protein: CASSGRNQPQHF.

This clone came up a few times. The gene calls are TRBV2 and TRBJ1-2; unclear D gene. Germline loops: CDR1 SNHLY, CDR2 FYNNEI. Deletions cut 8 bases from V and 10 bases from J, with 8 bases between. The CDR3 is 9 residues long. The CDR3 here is CASGRTYTF. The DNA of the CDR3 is TGTGCCAGCGGGAGGACCTACACCTTC.

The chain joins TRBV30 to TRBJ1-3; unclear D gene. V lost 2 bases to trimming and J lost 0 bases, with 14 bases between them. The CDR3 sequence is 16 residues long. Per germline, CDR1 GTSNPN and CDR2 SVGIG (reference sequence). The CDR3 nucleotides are TGTGCCTGGAGTAGTTGGGCGTCTTCCTCTGGAAACACCATATATTTT. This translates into CAWSSWASSSGNTIYF.

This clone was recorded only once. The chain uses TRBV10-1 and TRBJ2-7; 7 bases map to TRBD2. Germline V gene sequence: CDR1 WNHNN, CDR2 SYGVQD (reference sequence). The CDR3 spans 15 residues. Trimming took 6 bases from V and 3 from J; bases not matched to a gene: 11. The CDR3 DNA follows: TGCGCCAGCAGATCAAGCGGGATAGCCATCTACGAGCAGTACTTC. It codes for CASRSSGIAIYEQYF.

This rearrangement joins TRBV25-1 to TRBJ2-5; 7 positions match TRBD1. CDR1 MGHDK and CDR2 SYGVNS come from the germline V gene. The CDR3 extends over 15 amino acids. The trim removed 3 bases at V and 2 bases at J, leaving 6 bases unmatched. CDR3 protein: CASSEPHRGQETQYF. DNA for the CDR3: TGTGCCAGCAGTGAGCCCCACAGGGGTCAAGAGACCCAGTACTTC.

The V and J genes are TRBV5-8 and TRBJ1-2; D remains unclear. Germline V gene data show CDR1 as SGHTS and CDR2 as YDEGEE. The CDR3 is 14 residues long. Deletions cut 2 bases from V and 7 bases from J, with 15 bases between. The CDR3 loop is CASSFNRDPGGYTF. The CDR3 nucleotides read TGTGCCAGCAGCTTCAACAGAGACCCAGGTGGCTACACCTTC.

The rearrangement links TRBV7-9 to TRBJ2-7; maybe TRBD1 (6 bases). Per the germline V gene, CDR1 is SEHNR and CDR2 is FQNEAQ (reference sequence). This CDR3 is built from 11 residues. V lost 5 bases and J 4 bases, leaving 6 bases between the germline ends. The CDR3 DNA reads TGTGCCAGCAGCGGACAGTACGAGCAGTACTTC. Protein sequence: CASSGQYEQYF. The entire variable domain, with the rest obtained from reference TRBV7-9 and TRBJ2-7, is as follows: DTGVSQNPRHKITKRGQNVTFRCDPISEHNRLYWYRQTLGQGPEFLTYFQNEAQLEKSRLLSDRFSAERPKGSFSTLEIQRTEQGDSAMYLCASSGQYEQYFGPGTRLTVT.

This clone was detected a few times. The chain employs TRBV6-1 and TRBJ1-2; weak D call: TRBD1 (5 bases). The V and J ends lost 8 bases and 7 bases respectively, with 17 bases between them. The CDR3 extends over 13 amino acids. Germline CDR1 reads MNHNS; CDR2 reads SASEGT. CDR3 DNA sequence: TGTGCCAGCCTAAGGCAGGGAACGGCTGGCTACACCTTC. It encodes CASLRQGTAGYTF.

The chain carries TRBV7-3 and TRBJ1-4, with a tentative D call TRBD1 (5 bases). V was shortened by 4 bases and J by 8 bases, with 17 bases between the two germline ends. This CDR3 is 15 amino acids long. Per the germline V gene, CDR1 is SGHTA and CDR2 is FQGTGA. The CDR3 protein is CASSSGPGGDEKLFF. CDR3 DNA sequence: TGTGCCAGCAGCTCAGGGCCTGGGGGGGACGAAAAACTGTTTTTT.

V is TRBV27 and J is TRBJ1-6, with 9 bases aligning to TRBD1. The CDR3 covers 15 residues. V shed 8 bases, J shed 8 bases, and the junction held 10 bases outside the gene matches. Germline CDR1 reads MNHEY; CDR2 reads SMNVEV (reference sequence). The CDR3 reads CASARWGQGHSPLHF. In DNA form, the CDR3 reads TGTGCCAGCGCCAGGTGGGGACAGGGTCATTCACCCCTCCACTTT.

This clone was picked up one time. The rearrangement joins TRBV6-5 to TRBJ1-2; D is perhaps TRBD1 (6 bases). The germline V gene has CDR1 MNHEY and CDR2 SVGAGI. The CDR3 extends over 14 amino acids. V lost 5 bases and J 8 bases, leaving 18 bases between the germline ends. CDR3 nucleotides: TGTGCCAGCAGTCGAAACAGGGCCCCGGGGGGCTACACCTTC. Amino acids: CASSRNRAPGGYTF.

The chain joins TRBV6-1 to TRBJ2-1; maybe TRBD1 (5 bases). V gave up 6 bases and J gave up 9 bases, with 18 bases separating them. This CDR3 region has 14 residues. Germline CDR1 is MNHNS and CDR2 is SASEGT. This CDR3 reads CASSLGPRGREQFF. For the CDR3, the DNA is TGTGCCAGCAGCCTGGGGCCTCGTGGCCGTGAGCAGTTCTTC.

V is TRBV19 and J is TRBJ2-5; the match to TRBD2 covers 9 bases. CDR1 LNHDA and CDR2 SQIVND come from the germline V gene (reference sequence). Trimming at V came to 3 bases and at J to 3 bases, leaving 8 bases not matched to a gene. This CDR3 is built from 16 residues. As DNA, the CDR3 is TGTGCCAGTAGTATGGGGCTGGGACTAGCAAAAGAGACCCAGTACTTC. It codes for CASSMGLGLAKETQYF.

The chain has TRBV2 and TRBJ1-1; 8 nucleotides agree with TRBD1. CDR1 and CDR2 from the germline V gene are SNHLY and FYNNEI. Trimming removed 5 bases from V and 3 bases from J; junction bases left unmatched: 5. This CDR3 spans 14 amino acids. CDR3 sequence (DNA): TGTGCCAGCAGTCCCAGGGGGCCCGACACTGAAGCTTTCTTT. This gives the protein CASSPRGPDTEAFF.

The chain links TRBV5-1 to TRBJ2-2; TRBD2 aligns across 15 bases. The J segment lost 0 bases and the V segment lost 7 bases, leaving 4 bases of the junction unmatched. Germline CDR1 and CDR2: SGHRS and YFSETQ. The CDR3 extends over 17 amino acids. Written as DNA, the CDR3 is TGCGCCAGCTCAGGACTAGCGGGGGGGACGAACACCGGGGAGCTGTTTTTT. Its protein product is CASSGLAGGTNTGELFF. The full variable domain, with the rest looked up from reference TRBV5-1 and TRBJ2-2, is KAGVTQTPRYLIKTRGQQVTLSCSPISGHRSVSWYQQTPGQGLQFLFEYFSETQRNKGNFPGRFSGRQFSNSRSEMNVSTLELGDSALYLCASSGLAGGTNTGELFFGEGSRLTVL.

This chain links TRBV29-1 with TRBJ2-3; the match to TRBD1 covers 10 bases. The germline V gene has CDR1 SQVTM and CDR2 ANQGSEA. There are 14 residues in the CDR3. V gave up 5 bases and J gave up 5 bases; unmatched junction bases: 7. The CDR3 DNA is TGCAGCGTTTTACGGGACAGGGGCAGAGATACGCAGTATTTT. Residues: CSVLRDRGRDTQYF.

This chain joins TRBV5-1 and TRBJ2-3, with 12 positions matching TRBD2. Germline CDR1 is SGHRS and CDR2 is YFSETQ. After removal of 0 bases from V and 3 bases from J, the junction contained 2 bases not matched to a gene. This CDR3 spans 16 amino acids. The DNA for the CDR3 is TGCGCCAGCAGCTTGGGTCTAGCGGGGGGGACAGATACGCAGTATTTT. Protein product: CASSLGLAGGTDTQYF. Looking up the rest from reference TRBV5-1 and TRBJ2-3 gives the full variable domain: KAGVTQTPRYLIKTRGQQVTLSCSPISGHRSVSWYQQTPGQGLQFLFEYFSETQRNKGNFPGRFSGRQFSNSRSEMNVSTLELGDSALYLCASSLGLAGGTDTQYFGPGTRLTVL.

In DNA, the CDR3 is TGTGCCAGCAGCTCATCTAACTATGGCTACACCTTC. Protein sequence: CASSSSNYGYTF. V is TRBV7-9 and J is TRBJ1-2; no reliable D call. CDR3 length equals 12 residues. Germline CDR1 is SEHNR and CDR2 is FQNEAQ (reference sequence). V was shortened by 4 bases and J by 0 bases, with 3 bases between the two germline ends. Full variable domain (remainder filled in from reference TRBV7-9 and TRBJ1-2): DTGVSQNPRHKITKRGQNVTFRCDPISEHNRLYWYRQTLGQGPEFLTYFQNEAQLEKSRLLSDRFSAERPKGSFSTLEIQRTEQGDSAMYLCASSSSNYGYTFGSGTRLTVV.

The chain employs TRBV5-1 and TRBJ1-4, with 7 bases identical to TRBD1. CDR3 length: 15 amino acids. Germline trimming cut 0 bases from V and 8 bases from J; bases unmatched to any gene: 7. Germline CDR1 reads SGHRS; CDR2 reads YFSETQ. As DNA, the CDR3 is TGCGCCAGCAGCTTGGCGGGACAGTTGGGAGAAAAACTGTTTTTT. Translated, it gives CASSLAGQLGEKLFF.

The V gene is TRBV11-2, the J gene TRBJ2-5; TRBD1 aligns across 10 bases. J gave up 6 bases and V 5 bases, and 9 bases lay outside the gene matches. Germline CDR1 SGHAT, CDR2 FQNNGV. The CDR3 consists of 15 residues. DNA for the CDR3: TGTGCCAGCAGCCGCGAGGGACAGGGGAGGAAGACCCAGTACTTC. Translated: CASSREGQGRKTQYF.

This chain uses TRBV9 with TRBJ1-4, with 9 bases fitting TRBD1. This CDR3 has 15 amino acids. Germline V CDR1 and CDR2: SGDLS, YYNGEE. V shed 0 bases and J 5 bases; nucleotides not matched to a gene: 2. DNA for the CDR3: TGTGCCAGCAGCGTAGCCGGGACAGGGAATGAAAAACTGTTTTTT. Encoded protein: CASSVAGTGNEKLFF.

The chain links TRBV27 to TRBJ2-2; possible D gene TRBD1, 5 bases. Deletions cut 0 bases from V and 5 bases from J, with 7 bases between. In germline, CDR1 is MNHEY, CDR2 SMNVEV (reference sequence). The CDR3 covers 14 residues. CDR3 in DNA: TGTGCCAGCAGTTTATCGCAGGGAACCGGGGAGCTGTTTTTT. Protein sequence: CASSLSQGTGELFF.

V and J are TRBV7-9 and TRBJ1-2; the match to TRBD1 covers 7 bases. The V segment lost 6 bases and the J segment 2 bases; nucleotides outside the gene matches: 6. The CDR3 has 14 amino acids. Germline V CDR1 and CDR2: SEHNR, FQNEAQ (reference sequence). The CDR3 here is CASRTGAENYGYTF. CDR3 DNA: TGTGCCAGCAGAACAGGGGCAGAGAACTATGGCTACACCTTC.

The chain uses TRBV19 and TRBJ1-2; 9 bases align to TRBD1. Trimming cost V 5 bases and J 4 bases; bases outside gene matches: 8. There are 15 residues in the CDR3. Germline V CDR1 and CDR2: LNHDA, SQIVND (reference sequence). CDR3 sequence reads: CASSPTGGGSYGYTF. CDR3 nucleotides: TGTGCCAGTAGTCCTACAGGGGGCGGGAGCTATGGCTACACCTTC.

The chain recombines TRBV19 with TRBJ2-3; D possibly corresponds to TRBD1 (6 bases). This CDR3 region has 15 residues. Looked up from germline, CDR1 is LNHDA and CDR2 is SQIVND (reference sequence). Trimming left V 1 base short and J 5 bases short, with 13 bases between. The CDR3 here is CASSIGGRGRDTQYF. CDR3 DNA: TGTGCCAGTAGTATAGGAGGCAGGGGACGAGATACGCAGTATTTT.